This passage covers 20 T cell receptor beta chains from one sample sequenced in a study of vaccination effects on CD4 cells after COVID-19. A 10-day culture period preceded the isolation of CD4+ T cells. SARS-CoV-2 infected the person between March and December 2020, as confirmed by PCR. Either the BNT162b2 or mRNA-1273 vaccine was given to participants in two doses. The antigens for these receptors are not known. TCRdb's table, derived via immunoSEQ multiplex PCR, lists solely in-frame clones and lacks some. The sample lists roughly 33,000 clones, around 72% occurring once. The sample here was CD4+ T cells from PBMCs cultured without peptide, taken after COVID-19 vaccination. The receptor set was obtained from a human donor who had a prior SARS-CoV-2 infection.

J is TRBJ2-1 and V is TRBV12-3 or TRBV12-4; either TRBD1 or TRBD2 may supply D (5 bases each). The CDR3 contains 13 residues. The V end lost 3 bases, the J end lost 9 bases, and 12 bases lay between the germline ends. The DNA for the CDR3 is TGTGCCAGCAGTTTTACGAGGGGTAGTGAGCAGTTCTTC. Its protein product is CASSFTRGSEQFF.

This sequence joins TRBV5-5 and TRBJ2-3, with 7 nucleotides matching TRBD1. This CDR3 comprises 16 residues. CDR1 and CDR2 (germline): SGHKS, YYEKEE (reference sequence). Trimming removed 4 bases from V and 5 bases from J; junction bases left unmatched: 13. The DNA of the CDR3 is TGTGCCAGCAGCCCCGCCCGACAGGGCGTAGGAGATACGCAGTATTTT. Translated, it gives CASSPARQGVGDTQYF.

This chain joins TRBV5-1 and TRBJ2-5; a weak D match, TRBD2 (5 bases). CDR1 is SGHRS and CDR2 is YFSETQ in the germline V gene. This CDR3 is built from 14 residues. Trimming stripped 1 base from V and 3 bases from J, with 10 bases between. The CDR3 region is CASSLTRAEETQYF. Written as DNA, the CDR3 is TGCGCCAGCAGCTTGACTCGAGCGGAAGAGACCCAGTACTTC.

This clone showed up just once. This same CDR3 is encoded by further DNA sequences in the sample. The chain joins TRBV19 to TRBJ1-5, with 8 bases matching TRBD1. CDR1 and CDR2 (germline): LNHDA, SQIVND (reference sequence). The trim removed 6 bases at V and 6 bases at J, leaving 7 bases unmatched. The CDR3 totals 14 residues. CDR3 nucleotides: TGTGCCAGTAGCACTACAGGGGGTCGTCAGCCCCAGCATTTT. Its protein is CASSTTGGRQPQHF.

The chain recombines TRBV3-1 (or the pseudogene TRBV3-2) with TRBJ1-6; D is possibly TRBD1 (6 bases). Trimming took 4 bases from V and 9 from J, leaving 19 bases between them. The CDR3 consists of 16 residues. The V gene's germline CDR1 is LGHDT and CDR2 YNNKEL (reference sequence). CDR3 protein: CASSLNRESRVSPLHF. The CDR3, as DNA: TGTGCCAGCAGCCTAAACAGGGAATCTCGGGTTTCACCCCTCCACTTT.

This clone was detected a few times. This chain uses TRBV3-1 (or the pseudogene TRBV3-2) with TRBJ2-1; D is possibly TRBD1 (5 bases). With 4 bases removed from V and 0 bases from J, the gap between germline ends came to 19 bases. This CDR3 is built from 18 residues. CDR1 is LGHDT, CDR2 YNNKEL, per germline (reference sequence). CDR3 in DNA: TGTGCCAGCAGCCGCCGGGCGTGGGGCCCCAGCTCCTACAATGAGCAGTTCTTC. It yields the protein CASSRRAWGPSSYNEQFF.

The chain couples TRBV6-2 or TRBV6-3 to TRBJ2-5; TRBD1 or TRBD2 may be the D gene (6 bases each). The CDR3 length is 12 residues. Germline CDR1 MNHEY, CDR2 SVGEGT. Trimming took 1 base from V and 7 from J, leaving 7 bases between them. In DNA, the CDR3 is TGTGCCAGCAGTTACTGGGGGGCGACCCAGTACTTC. Amino acid sequence: CASSYWGATQYF.

This chain connects TRBV3-1 (or the pseudogene TRBV3-2) to TRBJ1-1; no reliable D call. Trimming removed 1 base at V and 1 base at J, with 7 bases between. Germline V gene data show CDR1 as LGHDT and CDR2 as YNNKEL (reference sequence). The CDR3 runs to 14 residues. This CDR3 is CASSQVHSNTEAFF. For the CDR3, the DNA is TGTGCCAGCAGCCAAGTTCACTCGAACACTGAAGCTTTCTTT.

This clone was seen more than once but under ten times. The gene calls are TRBV27 and TRBJ2-7; the D gene is possibly TRBD1 (5 bases). The CDR3 has 16 amino acids. Germline CDR1 reads MNHEY; CDR2 reads SMNVEV (reference sequence). Trimming removed 2 bases from V and 6 bases from J, with 20 bases in between. In nucleotides, the CDR3 is TGTGCCAGCAGTTTAAAGGCAGGGTGGTCTTTGGGCGAGCAGTACTTC. This codes for CASSLKAGWSLGEQYF.

The chain carries TRBV6-5 and TRBJ2-2, with a tentative D call TRBD2 (5 bases). V was cut by 8 bases and J by 4 bases, with 17 bases left in between. Germline CDR1 and CDR2: MNHEY and SVGAGI. This CDR3 spans 15 amino acids. This CDR3 is CASRGGRRFTGELFF. The CDR3 DNA is TGTGCCAGCCGCGGAGGCCGTCGTTTCACCGGGGAGCTGTTTTTT.

This clone was recorded a few times. V usage is TRBV3-1 (or the pseudogene TRBV3-2) and J usage is TRBJ2-5; D ambiguous. Deletions cut 0 bases from V and 5 bases from J, with 10 bases between. CDR3 length: 14 amino acids. Germline values: CDR1 LGHDT, CDR2 YNNKEL (reference sequence). The CDR3 sequence is CASSQDWARETQYF. The DNA for the CDR3 is TGTGCCAGCAGCCAAGACTGGGCGCGGGAGACCCAGTACTTC.

The gene calls are TRBV3-1 (or the pseudogene TRBV3-2) and TRBJ1-4; D is ambiguous. V lost 5 bases and J 5 bases, leaving 9 bases between the germline ends. The CDR3 sequence is 13 residues long. From germline, CDR1 is LGHDT and CDR2 YNNKEL (reference sequence). This chain's CDR3 is CASSIRGNEKLFF. In DNA form, the CDR3 reads TGTGCCAGCAGCATACGGGGAAATGAAAAACTGTTTTTT.

The table lists this clone with a few counts. The gene calls are TRBV19 and TRBJ2-1, with D tentatively TRBD1 (6 bases). V gave up 5 bases and J gave up 6 bases, with 11 bases separating them. CDR3 length equals 13 residues. Germline V CDR1 and CDR2: LNHDA, SQIVND (reference sequence). This chain's CDR3 is CASSQRGSNEQFF. Written as DNA, the CDR3 is TGTGCCAGTAGTCAAAGGGGGTCCAATGAGCAGTTCTTC. The full variable domain, rest sourced from reference TRBV19 and TRBJ2-1, is DGGITQSPKYLFRKEGQNVTLSCEQNLNHDAMYWYRQDPGQGLRLIYYSQIVNDFQKGDIAEGYSVSREKKESFPLTVTSAQKNPTAFYLCASSQRGSNEQFFGPGTRLTVL.

The V gene is TRBV18, the J gene TRBJ2-1; the D gene could be TRBD1 or TRBD2 (5 bases each). Germline assignment: CDR1 KGHSH and CDR2 LQKENI. The CDR3 runs 14 residues. Deletions cut 3 bases from V and 5 bases from J, with 11 bases between. The CDR3 here is CASSPYRDDNEQFF. The CDR3 region has the DNA TGTGCCAGCTCACCGTACCGGGACGACAATGAGCAGTTCTTC. Full variable domain (missing parts from reference TRBV18 and TRBJ2-1): NAGVMQNPRHLVRRRGQEARLRCSPMKGHSHVYWYRQLPEEGLKFMVYLQKENIIDESGMPKERFSAEFPKEGPSILRIQQVVRGDSAAYFCASSPYRDDNEQFFGPGTRLTVL.

In DNA form, the CDR3 reads TGTGCCAGTAGTATACTCAGGGGGGGCACTGAAGCTTTCTTT. It is translated as CASSILRGGTEAFF. The chain carries TRBV19 and TRBJ1-1; 7 positions match TRBD1. Trimming cost V 2 bases and J 4 bases; bases outside gene matches: 4. This CDR3 is built from 14 residues. Germline CDR1 reads LNHDA; CDR2 reads SQIVND (reference sequence).

The gene calls are TRBV19 and TRBJ2-2, with TRBD1 matching 10 bases. This CDR3 contains 14 residues. The V and J ends lost 5 bases and 8 bases, in that order; junction bases with no gene match: 5. Germline CDR1 is LNHDA and CDR2 is SQIVND (reference sequence). The CDR3 nucleotides read TGTGCCAGTAGTTGGGGACAGGGGTCGGGGGAGCTGTTTTTT. Protein sequence: CASSWGQGSGELFF.

The CDR3 region has the DNA TGTGCCAGCAGCTTAGGGGTCGGGGTGCACACTGAAGCTTTCTTT. This sequence encodes CASSLGVGVHTEAFF. This chain uses TRBV7-9 with TRBJ1-1; D unresolved. The CDR3 loop spans 15 amino acids. Germline V gives CDR1 SEHNR, CDR2 FQNEAQ (reference sequence). Trimming took off 1 base at V and 3 bases at J, with 12 bases between the two ends.

This chain joins TRBV4-2 and TRBJ2-3; D gene uncertain. V was trimmed by 0 bases and J by 3 bases, leaving 1 base between them. The germline CDR1 and CDR2 sequences are LGHNA and YNFKEQ. The CDR3 is 12 amino acids. The CDR3 is CASSQETDTQYF. Written as DNA, the CDR3 is TGTGCCAGCAGCCAAGAAACAGATACGCAGTATTTT.

The rearrangement joins TRBV11-3 to TRBJ2-7, with D perhaps assigned TRBD1 or TRBD2 (6 bases each). Trimming left V 0 bases short and J 6 bases short, with 18 bases between. Germline CDR1 is SGHNT and CDR2 is YENEEA. The CDR3 is 16 amino acids. The CDR3 sequence: CASSLDRGRPQVEQYF. The CDR3 nucleotides read TGTGCCAGCAGCTTAGATCGGGGGCGTCCCCAGGTCGAGCAGTACTTC.

This rearrangement joins TRBV15 to TRBJ2-7; D ambiguous. The CDR3 spans 15 residues. Germline lookup yields CDR1 LNHNV and CDR2 YYDKDF (reference sequence). Trimming shortened V by 1 base and J by 0 bases, and 10 bases separated the two germline ends. CDR3 coding DNA: TGTGCCACCAGCAGAGGTAATCTGGGCTCCTACGAGCAGTACTTC. It specifies CATSRGNLGSYEQYF. The full variable domain, its missing parts supplied by reference TRBV15 and TRBJ2-7, is DAMVIQNPRYQVTQFGKPVTLSCSQTLNHNVMYWYQQKSSQAPKLLFHYYDKDFNNEADTPDNFQSRRPNTSFCFLDIRSPGLGDTAMYLCATSRGNLGSYEQYFGPGTRLTVT.